Below, 26 T cell receptor beta chains from the same sample are listed, as sequenced in a study of T cells after yellow fever vaccination (dated by TCRdb to between 2017 and 2020). Library preparation used 5' RACE. Sequenced using an Illumina HiSeq 2500. The public sequencing data were trimmed at Q25 with fastp and processed into clonotypes with MiXCR by TCRdb, which kept only in-frame beta chains. A single entry per CDR3 protein holds the most common genes and DNA from its merged rows. The sample table lists 360,000 or so distinct CDR3 sequences, under 14% of them with a count of one. Of the sample, roughly a sixth is held by the ten largest clones. This specimen's treatment or condition label, interpreted: live attenuated yellow fever vaccine strain. The specimen was PBMCs, collected on the day of the first yellow fever vaccination. These receptors were taken from a man younger than 35 who received the YFV17D yellow fever vaccine.

This clonotype was found a few times. CDR3 sequence reads: CASSTIAVYGYTF. The CDR3 DNA reads as TGTGCCAGCAGCACAATAGCAGTTTATGGCTACACCTTC. The chain is built from TRBV7-2 and TRBJ1-2; D is unresolved. This CDR3 has 13 amino acids. Germline lookup yields CDR1 SGHTA and CDR2 FQGNSA. V was shortened by 5 bases and J by 5 bases, with 12 bases between the two germline ends.

The table lists this clonotype with a few counts. One end of the junction varies from germline; a read error may be responsible. The chain couples TRBV28 to TRBJ2-1; D is tentatively TRBD1 or TRBD2 (7 bases each). CDR1 and CDR2 from the germline V gene are MDHEN and SYDVKM. The CDR3 has 17 amino acids. The CDR3 nucleotides read TGTGCCAGCAATAACGCCCAGGGGGGGGGCTCCCACAATGAGCAGTTCTTC. Encoded protein: CASNNAQGGGSHNEQFF.

This rearrangement joins TRBV5-6 to TRBJ2-5, with D perhaps matching TRBD2 (5 bases). The germline V and J ends were trimmed by 0 bases and 2 bases, with 11 bases remaining between them. The CDR3 has 15 residues. Germline CDR1 reads SGHDT; CDR2 reads YYEEEE. CDR3 region: CASSLEAGGQETQYF. The CDR3 nucleotides are TGTGCCAGCAGCTTGGAAGCAGGCGGGCAAGAGACCCAGTACTTC. Looking up the rest from reference TRBV5-6 and TRBJ2-5 gives the full variable domain: DAGVTQSPTHLIKTRGQQVTLRCSPKSGHDTVSWYQQALGQGPQFIFQYYEEEERQRGNFPDRFSGHQFPNYSSELNVNALLLGDSALYLCASSLEAGGQETQYFGPGTRLLVL.

This clonotype appeared many times. The chain joins TRBV7-9 to TRBJ2-1; D uncertain. V was clipped by 0 bases and J by 0 bases, with 6 bases between them. Germline CDR1 reads SEHNR; CDR2 reads FQNEAQ (reference sequence). CDR3 length: 15 amino acids. The CDR3 region is CASSLALASYNEQFF. CDR3 nucleotides: TGTGCCAGCAGCTTAGCCCTTGCCTCCTACAATGAGCAGTTCTTC.

There are a few counts of this clonotype. The rearrangement links TRBV3-1 to TRBJ2-3; D is unclear. The germline V gene encodes CDR1 LGHDT and CDR2 YNNKEL (reference sequence). The CDR3 sequence is 15 residues long. V lost 4 bases to trimming and J lost 0 bases, with 11 bases between them. The CDR3 region has the DNA TGTGCCAGCAGCCCCAGGACGATTAGCACAGATACGCAGTATTTT. The encoded protein is CASSPRTISTDTQYF.

This clonotype was observed many times. V usage is TRBV6-1 and J usage is TRBJ2-5; TRBD1 might be the D (5 bases). The V end lost 6 bases, the J end lost 1 base, and 12 bases lay between the germline ends. The CDR3 contains 14 residues. Germline V gives CDR1 MNHNS, CDR2 SASEGT. The CDR3 DNA reads TGTGCCAGCAGCGCCCGACAGTCCCAAGAGACCCAGTACTTC. Its protein is CASSARQSQETQYF.

V is TRBV5-5 and J is TRBJ2-7; 7 bases agree with TRBD1. The ends lost 5 bases at V and 6 bases at J; junction bases unmatched: 8. Germline V gene lookup returns CDR1 SGHKS and CDR2 YYEKEE (reference sequence). CDR3 size: 13 residues. The DNA of the CDR3 is TGTGCCAGCAGACTGAGGGACAGTTCCGAGCAGTACTTC. It yields the protein CASRLRDSSEQYF.

This chain joins TRBV4-2 and TRBJ2-2; the D is unclear. Between the trimmed V and J ends, which lost 4 bases and 7 bases, there was a span of 16 bases. CDR3 size: 15 residues. CDR1 and CDR2 (germline): LGHNA, YNFKEQ. The DNA of the CDR3 is TGTGCCAGCAGCCCTTTTGAGAGTGCTAACGGGGAGCTGTTTTTT. Translation gives CASSPFESANGELFF.

V usage is TRBV5-6 and J usage is TRBJ1-2; D remains ambiguous. CDR1 is SGHDT and CDR2 is YYEEEE in the germline V gene. The ends were cut back, 4 bases at V and 11 bases at J, with 18 bases in the middle. This CDR3 is 13 amino acids long. This CDR3 reads CASSPGSQEYYTF. CDR3 in DNA: TGTGCCAGCAGCCCAGGCAGCCAGGAATATTACACCTTC.

Ten or more counts support this clonotype. The V call is TRBV20-1, the J call TRBJ2-6; 7 bases map to TRBD2. Germline V CDR1 and CDR2: DFQATT, SNEGSKA (reference sequence). CDR3 length: 15 residues. V shed 6 bases, J shed 0 bases, and the junction held 5 bases outside the gene matches. CDR3 nucleotide sequence: TGCAGTGCACTAGCGTCGAGCTCTGGGGCCAACGTCCTGACTTTC. Its translation is CSALASSSGANVLTF.

The gene calls are TRBV7-9 and TRBJ1-1; TRBD1 matches at 9 bases. This CDR3 comprises 13 residues. With 4 bases clipped from V and 7 bases from J, the junction kept 4 bases outside the gene matches. CDR1 and CDR2 (germline): SEHNR, FQNEAQ (reference sequence). This CDR3 reads CASSSQGACEAFF. In DNA, the CDR3 is TGTGCCAGCAGCTCACAGGGGGCGTGTGAAGCTTTCTTT.

This clonotype was seen repeatedly, ten times or more. The V gene is TRBV12-3 or TRBV12-4, the J gene TRBJ1-6; D is possibly TRBD1 (5 bases). This CDR3 has 13 residues. Trimming left V 4 bases short and J 8 bases short, with 9 bases between. CDR3 nucleotides: TGTGCCAGCAGTTCCAGGGTGGATTCACCCCTCCACTTT. It encodes CASSSRVDSPLHF.

This chain connects TRBV15 to TRBJ1-5; 9 nucleotides match TRBD1. The V segment lost 2 bases and the J segment 6 bases; nucleotides outside the gene matches: 11. The CDR3 length is 17 residues. Germline V lookup: CDR1 LNHNV, CDR2 YYDKDF (reference sequence). The CDR3, as DNA: TGTGCCACCAGCAGACCTGGTACCGGGACAGGGAGTCAGCCCCAGCATTTT. This translates into CATSRPGTGTGSQPQHF.

This clonotype was counted between two and nine times. This chain connects TRBV12-3 or TRBV12-4 to TRBJ2-5; 9 bases map to TRBD1. This CDR3 comprises 15 residues. Germline trimming cut 1 base from V and 4 bases from J; bases unmatched to any gene: 4. DNA for the CDR3: TGTGCCAGCAGTTTAGTGCCGGACAGGGGAGAGACCCAGTACTTC. Protein sequence: CASSLVPDRGETQYF.

This chain uses TRBV24-1 with TRBJ2-3; 9 nucleotides align to TRBD2. J lost 5 bases, V lost 4 bases, and 9 bases had no gene match. The CDR3 extends over 16 amino acids. Germline V lookup: CDR1 KGHDR, CDR2 SFDVKD. This CDR3 is CATSDESGGTRDTQYF. Here the CDR3 DNA reads TGTGCCACCAGTGACGAGAGCGGGGGGACTCGAGATACGCAGTATTTT.

This clonotype has a handful of counts. The chain carries TRBV12-3 or TRBV12-4 and TRBJ2-2, with 9 bases fitting TRBD2. Trimming took 5 bases from V and 4 from J; bases not matched to a gene: 8. The CDR3 has 16 amino acids. The DNA for the CDR3 is TGTGCCAGCAGTCCCCGATATAGCGGGGGCACCGGGGAGCTGTTTTTT. This gives the protein CASSPRYSGGTGELFF.

This rearrangement joins TRBV12-3 or TRBV12-4 to TRBJ2-2, with 10 nucleotides matching TRBD1. The CDR3 is 15 residues long. V lost 5 bases to trimming and J lost 5 bases; unmatched junction nucleotides: 5. The CDR3 bases are TGTGCCAGCAGTCAGGGACAGGGGAAGACCGGGGAGCTGTTTTTT. Encoded protein: CASSQGQGKTGELFF.

This clonotype was recorded a few times. The CDR3 region has the DNA TGCGCCAGCAGCCAAGTTCAGGATTCCAATCAGCCCCAGCATTTT. Residues: CASSQVQDSNQPQHF. V gene TRBV4-1 combines with J gene TRBJ1-5; D is ambiguous. V was cut by 1 base and J by 3 bases, with 10 bases left in between. The CDR3 contains 15 residues. Germline CDR1 reads MGHRA; CDR2 reads YSYEKL.

The chain has TRBV5-6 and TRBJ2-3; 7 bases fit TRBD1. This CDR3 has 15 residues. Germline assignment: CDR1 SGHDT and CDR2 YYEEEE. The V gene end was trimmed by 4 bases and the J gene end by 4 bases; junction bases not matched to a gene: 9. CDR3 nucleotides: TGTGCCAGCAGCCCAACGGACAGGATGGCAGATACGCAGTATTTT. Encoded protein: CASSPTDRMADTQYF. Complete variable domain (other parts from reference TRBV5-6 and TRBJ2-3): DAGVTQSPTHLIKTRGQQVTLRCSPKSGHDTVSWYQQALGQGPQFIFQYYEEEERQRGNFPDRFSGHQFPNYSSELNVNALLLGDSALYLCASSPTDRMADTQYFGPGTRLTVL.

This clonotype was found a few times. This sequence joins TRBV7-2 and TRBJ2-7; TRBD1 agrees at 7 bases. CDR1 and CDR2 (germline): SGHTA, FQGNSA. After removal of 6 bases from V and 3 bases from J, the junction contained 8 bases not matched to a gene. The CDR3 contains 14 residues. CDR3: CASRLDRDRYEQYF. The CDR3 coding sequence is TGTGCCAGCAGGCTTGACAGGGACCGCTACGAGCAGTACTTC.

The chain employs TRBV9 and TRBJ1-1; 11 bases line up with TRBD1. J was trimmed by 5 bases and V by 4 bases; bases with no gene match: 4. The CDR3 sequence is 14 residues long. Germline lookup yields CDR1 SGDLS and CDR2 YYNGEE. CDR3 nucleotides: TGTGCCAGCAGCCCCCGGGACAGGGGGACTGAAGCTTTCTTT. Amino acids: CASSPRDRGTEAFF.

This clonotype has a single count. The rearrangement links TRBV5-1 to TRBJ2-3; 14 bases fit TRBD2. V shed 1 base, J shed 4 bases, and the junction held 5 bases outside the gene matches. This CDR3 is built from 17 residues. Germline V CDR1 and CDR2: SGHRS, YFSETQ. CDR3 bases: TGCGCCAGCAGCTTGCGTGGGACTAGCGGGGGTTCAGATACGCAGTATTTT. Translation: CASSLRGTSGGSDTQYF.

In nucleotides, the CDR3 is TGTGCCAGCAGCCAATCGCGGGGCAGGGGCTTGGGTGGCTACACCTTC. Protein: CASSQSRGRGLGGYTF. The rearrangement uses TRBV4-2 and TRBJ1-2; D might be TRBD1 (6 bases). This CDR3 has 16 residues. Trimming cost V 2 bases and J 7 bases, with 20 bases left between them. The germline CDR1 and CDR2 sequences are LGHNA and YNFKEQ.

The chain links TRBV29-1 to TRBJ1-3; D might be TRBD1 (6 bases). Trimming pared 5 bases from V and 4 bases from J, leaving 15 bases between. The CDR3 length is 14 residues. Germline CDR1 SQVTM, CDR2 ANQGSEA. The CDR3 sequence: CSVIAGVKGNTIYF. DNA for the CDR3: TGCAGCGTTATTGCAGGGGTAAAGGGAAACACCATATATTTT.

This rearrangement joins TRBV12-3 or TRBV12-4 to TRBJ1-6; D might be TRBD1 (5 bases). Trimming removed 6 bases from V and 4 bases from J, with 10 bases in between. The CDR3 loop spans 14 amino acids. The DNA of the CDR3 is TGTGCCAGCAGGGGGCCGGGGTATAATTCACCCCTCCACTTT. Translating gives CASRGPGYNSPLHF.

The V gene is TRBV2, the J gene TRBJ2-3; D could derive from TRBD1 or TRBD2 (5 bases each). With 1 base removed from V and 2 bases from J, the gap between germline ends came to 10 bases. Germline V gene sequence: CDR1 SNHLY, CDR2 FYNNEI. This CDR3 comprises 15 residues. This chain's CDR3 is CASSEDGGTTDTQYF. In nucleotides, the CDR3 is TGTGCCAGCAGTGAAGATGGGGGAACCACAGATACGCAGTATTTT.